These 29 T cell receptor beta chains were sequenced from one sample in a study of monozygotic twins with inflammatory bowel disease. TCRdb reprocessed the 5' RACE reads, keeping one entry per CDR3 protein, no DNA. The specimen's table records around 380,000 distinct CDR3 sequences. The sequenced material came from blood. Receptors originate from a human donor with ulcerative colitis or Crohn's disease, or a healthy co-twin of an affected twin (not recorded which).

The chain couples TRBV5-1 to TRBJ2-5; the D call of TRBD1 rests on TCRdb alone, since no DNA is present to check it. The CDR3 sequence is 14 residues long. Germline V gene lookup returns CDR1 SGHRS and CDR2 YFSETQ. CDR3 sequence: CASSLETGEETQYF.

The V gene is TRBV4-2, the J gene TRBJ2-2. This CDR3 has 13 residues. Per the germline V gene, CDR1 is LGHNA and CDR2 is YNFKEQ. The CDR3 region is CASSQDLIGELFF.

The CDR3 region is CASSKILAGEDEQFF. The V call is TRBV7-8, the J call TRBJ2-1; TCRdb lists TRBD2, though no DNA is available to test this call. CDR1 and CDR2 (germline): SGHVS, FQNEAQ. The CDR3 sequence is 15 residues long. The full variable domain, in which reference TRBV7-8 and TRBJ2-1 provide the parts outside the CDR3, is GAGVSQSPRYKVAKRGQDVALRCDPISGHVSLFWYQQALGQGPEFLTYFQNEAQLDKSGLPSDRFFAERPEGSVSTLKIQRTQQEDSAVYLCASSKILAGEDEQFFGPGTRLTVL.

The chain carries TRBV7-9 and TRBJ2-1. Germline V gene sequence: CDR1 SEHNR, CDR2 FQNEAQ (reference sequence). This CDR3 comprises 14 residues. The CDR3 loop reads CASSLRGPHNEQFF.

The CDR3: CASSWEPGLLYEQYF. The rearrangement uses TRBV5-1 and TRBJ2-7; TCRdb's D gene call, TRBD2, goes unchecked for lack of DNA. This CDR3 comprises 15 residues. Germline loops: CDR1 SGHRS, CDR2 YFSETQ. Variable domain in full (rest from reference TRBV5-1 and TRBJ2-7): KAGVTQTPRYLIKTRGQQVTLSCSPISGHRSVSWYQQTPGQGLQFLFEYFSETQRNKGNFPGRFSGRQFSNSRSEMNVSTLELGDSALYLCASSWEPGLLYEQYFGPGTRLTVT.

Here the CDR3 reads CASSLRGGGSVTDTQYF. V usage is TRBV7-3 and J usage is TRBJ2-3; without DNA, the TCRdb call of TRBD1 cannot be checked. The CDR3 spans 17 residues. Germline CDR1 SGHTA, CDR2 FQGTGA.

This chain joins TRBV7-2 and TRBJ2-2; TCRdb returns TRBD2, unconfirmable since there is no DNA. CDR1 is SGHTA and CDR2 is FQGNSA in the germline V gene. The CDR3 is 16 amino acids. The CDR3 protein is CASSQKAGTNTGELFF.

This chain uses TRBV20-1 with TRBJ2-1; TCRdb calls TRBD2, which cannot be checked without DNA. This CDR3 comprises 17 residues. CDR1 is DFQATT, CDR2 SNEGSKA, per germline (reference sequence). The CDR3 region is CSARDFPSGAPYNEQFF.

The gene calls are TRBV7-9 and TRBJ2-3; TCRdb selects TRBD2, and the lack of DNA leaves this call unchecked. Germline lookup yields CDR1 SEHNR and CDR2 FQNEAQ (reference sequence). The CDR3 length is 15 residues. CDR3: CASSSLAGAADTQYF.

The V call is TRBV7-2, the J call TRBJ2-1; the TCRdb D gene call, TRBD2, has no DNA to confirm it. There are 17 residues in the CDR3. From germline, CDR1 is SGHTA and CDR2 FQGNSA. CDR3: CASRGEGREGSYNEQFF.

This chain links TRBV12-3 or TRBV12-4 with TRBJ1-2; the D call from TCRdb, TRBD1, cannot be confirmed without DNA. This CDR3 is 14 amino acids long. CDR3 region: CASSLATPGDGYTF.

This chain uses TRBV27 with TRBJ2-7; TCRdb picks TRBD1, but there is no DNA to check that call. Per germline, CDR1 MNHEY and CDR2 SMNVEV (reference sequence). The CDR3 extends over 15 amino acids. This CDR3 is CASSFGTVGAREQYF.

V usage is TRBV2 and J usage is TRBJ2-3; TCRdb picks TRBD2, but there is no DNA to check that call. There are 15 residues in the CDR3. Germline V gene data show CDR1 as SNHLY and CDR2 as FYNNEI. The CDR3 loop is CASTGLAGGLDTQYF.

The chain joins TRBV27 to TRBJ2-1; TCRdb names TRBD1, which stays unverified in the absence of DNA. The CDR3 loop spans 15 amino acids. Germline V gives CDR1 MNHEY, CDR2 SMNVEV (reference sequence). The CDR3 protein is CASSLWGGINNEQFF.

This sequence joins TRBV28 and TRBJ2-4. The CDR3 covers 13 residues. Germline CDR1 and CDR2: MDHEN and SYDVKM. The CDR3 sequence: CASSLVPKNIQYF. Full variable domain (remainder filled in from reference TRBV28 and TRBJ2-4): DVKVTQSSRYLVKRTGEKVFLECVQDMDHENMFWYRQDPGLGLRLIYFSYDVKMKEKGDIPEGYSVSREKKERFSLILESASTNQTSMYLCASSLVPKNIQYFGAGTRLSVL.

The chain links TRBV28 to TRBJ2-5; TCRdb returns TRBD2, unconfirmable since there is no DNA. In germline, CDR1 is MDHEN, CDR2 SYDVKM. This CDR3 has 16 residues. CDR3 protein: CASSRGVAGVWETQYF.

V is TRBV9 and J is TRBJ1-1. Looked up from germline, CDR1 is SGDLS and CDR2 is YYNGEE. This CDR3 comprises 14 residues. The CDR3 sequence is CASSGGSSSTEAFF.

The chain has TRBV2 and TRBJ2-5; TCRdb's D call, TRBD2, is unchecked because there is no DNA. Germline assignment: CDR1 SNHLY and CDR2 FYNNEI. CDR3 size: 16 residues. The CDR3 loop is CASRRGTSARQETQYF.

This sequence joins TRBV9 and TRBJ1-3; as DNA is missing, the TRBD1 call by TCRdb cannot be tested. Germline V gives CDR1 SGDLS, CDR2 YYNGEE. The CDR3 is 16 amino acids. Here the CDR3 reads CASSVHQGASGNTIYF. Looking up the rest from reference TRBV9 and TRBJ1-3 gives the full variable domain: DSGVTQTPKHLITATGQRVTLRCSPRSGDLSVYWYQQSLDQGLQFLIQYYNGEERAKGNILERFSAQQFPDLHSELNLSSLELGDSALYFCASSVHQGASGNTIYFGEGSWLTVV.

The chain employs TRBV20-1 and TRBJ1-5. The CDR3 has 13 residues. Germline values: CDR1 DFQATT, CDR2 SNEGSKA (reference sequence). CDR3 sequence reads: CSARGGVGQPQHF.

The genes are TRBV20-1 and TRBJ2-7; TCRdb's D call of TRBD1 is untestable without DNA. The CDR3 has 15 residues. The V gene's germline CDR1 is DFQATT and CDR2 SNEGSKA (reference sequence). The CDR3 here is CSASSWAAGPYEQYF.

The gene calls are TRBV5-4 and TRBJ2-5; TCRdb's D gene call, TRBD2, goes unchecked for lack of DNA. The germline V gene has CDR1 SGHNT and CDR2 YYREEE (reference sequence). The CDR3 length is 16 residues. The CDR3 spells CASSYGTSGVLETQYF.

The V call is TRBV6-5, the J call TRBJ1-1; TCRdb lists TRBD1, though no DNA is available to test this call. Germline V gene data show CDR1 as MNHEY and CDR2 as SVGAGI. The CDR3 covers 12 residues. The CDR3 spells CASGEDRTEAFF.

This chain uses TRBV4-3 with TRBJ2-7; TCRdb's assignment of TRBD2 cannot be checked, as there is no DNA. The germline gives CDR1 LGHNA, CDR2 YSLEER. This CDR3 region has 15 residues. The CDR3 loop is CASSPGTSGFYEQYF.

The V gene is TRBV7-2, the J gene TRBJ2-1; the TRBD1 assignment by TCRdb is unverifiable without DNA. CDR1 is SGHTA, CDR2 FQGNSA, per germline. The CDR3 runs to 12 residues. This CDR3 reads CASSLFSSLSIF. Combining the CDR3 with reference TRBV7-2 and TRBJ2-1 gives the whole variable domain GAGVSQSPSNKVTEKGKDVELRCDPISGHTALYWYRQSLGQGLEFLIYFQGNSAPDKSGLPSDRFSAERTGGSVSTLTIQRTQQEDSAVYLCASSLFSSLSIFGPGTRLTVL.

CDR3 in amino acids: CAWARSGQGRQPQHF. The chain uses TRBV30 and TRBJ1-5; no DNA is available, so the TRBD1 call from TCRdb remains unchecked. The CDR3 has 15 amino acids. Germline V CDR1 and CDR2: GTSNPN, SVGIG (reference sequence). The variable domain in full, with the rest retrieved from reference TRBV30 and TRBJ1-5, is SQTIHQWPATLVQPVGSPLSLECTVEGTSNPNLYWYRQAAGRGLQLLFYSVGIGQISSEVPQNLSASRPQDRQFILSSKKLLLSDSGFYLCAWARSGQGRQPQHFGDGTRLSIL.

The chain has TRBV7-2 and TRBJ2-7; checking the TCRdb D call of TRBD1 is not possible without DNA. Germline CDR1 and CDR2: SGHTA and FQGNSA. CDR3 length: 15 amino acids. The CDR3 spells CASSLSQGPIGEQYF.

The chain carries TRBV5-6 and TRBJ2-1; the D call of TRBD2 rests on TCRdb alone, since no DNA is present to check it. This CDR3 is built from 16 residues. In germline, CDR1 is SGHDT, CDR2 YYEEEE. The CDR3 is CASSLAGPGFYNEQFF.

V usage is TRBV3-1 and J usage is TRBJ1-4; TCRdb's assignment of TRBD1 cannot be checked, as there is no DNA. The CDR3 is 15 amino acids. Germline V CDR1 and CDR2: LGHDT, YNNKEL (reference sequence). The CDR3: CASSPEGGGFGKLFF.